Below, 8 T cell receptor beta chains from the same sample are listed, as sequenced in a study of T-cell reconstitution after alpha-beta-depleted transplantation in children. Unique molecular identifiers featured in how the TCRbeta library was prepared. TCRdb processed the PCR reads anew with MiXCR; each CDR3 protein has one entry. The data show over 85,000 distinct CDR3 sequences, with 10% seen just once and approximately 7.9% held by the top ten. The sequenced sample was PBMCs from the stem cell graft donor, obtained from the stem cell graft. These TCRs come from a human donor who donated a stem cell graft to a child with acute lymphoblastic leukemia.

The CDR3 sequence: CASSLVGQPSNQPQHF. As DNA, the CDR3 is TGTGCCAGCAGCTTGGTGGGACAGCCTAGCAATCAGCCCCAGCATTTT. V is TRBV7-2 and J is TRBJ1-5, with 7 bases that match TRBD1. The CDR3 spans 16 residues. Trimming removed 3 bases from V and 0 bases from J; junction bases left unmatched: 5. The germline gives CDR1 SGHTA, CDR2 FQGNSA.

Many counts were recorded for this clonotype. The gene calls are TRBV25-1 and TRBJ2-7; the D gene is possibly TRBD1 (9 bases). Germline V gene data show CDR1 as MGHDK and CDR2 as SYGVNS. The CDR3 runs to 12 residues. V was cut by 11 bases and J by 6 bases, with 17 bases left in between. DNA of the CDR3: TGTGCCGCGGGGGGACAGGGTGGCGAGCAGTACTTC. Its protein product is CAAGGQGGEQYF.

In this sample, this clonotype turned up many times. The V call is TRBV10-2, the J call TRBJ1-1; D is possibly TRBD1 (6 bases). The germline gives CDR1 WSHSY, CDR2 SAAADI. There are 20 residues in the CDR3. Trimming removed 8 bases from V and 0 bases from J, with 31 bases in between. The DNA for the CDR3 is TGCGCCAGCGCACGACACGGGGGGACACGGGGCGCCCCGTTGAACACTGAAGCTTTCTTT. Its protein product is CASARHGGTRGAPLNTEAFF.

This clonotype was recorded at least ten times. The chain has TRBV20-1 and TRBJ2-7; 7 nucleotides match TRBD2. V shed 7 bases and J 8 bases; nucleotides not matched to a gene: 14. CDR1 and CDR2 from the germline V gene are DFQATT and SNEGSKA (reference sequence). CDR3 size: 13 residues. As DNA, the CDR3 is TGCAGTGGACCGGGACCCGAGACTAGCCAGCAGTACTTC. It translates to CSGPGPETSQQYF.

This clonotype appeared many times. The genes are TRBV20-1 and TRBJ2-1; tentatively, D is TRBD2 (7 bases). The CDR3 consists of 12 residues. With 3 bases removed from V and 9 bases from J, the gap between germline ends came to 12 bases. From germline, CDR1 is DFQATT and CDR2 SNEGSKA (reference sequence). DNA of the CDR3: TGCAGTGCTAGCTTGGGGGGGGCTGAGCAGTTCTTC. It codes for CSASLGGAEQFF.

The table lists this clonotype with many counts. The gene calls are TRBV7-3 and TRBJ2-2; a possible D gene is TRBD1 (6 bases). The CDR3 extends over 14 amino acids. Per germline, CDR1 SGHTA and CDR2 FQGTGA. Trimming removed 4 bases from V and 4 bases from J, with 10 bases in between. The CDR3 region has the DNA TGTGCCAGCAGCTCGGGACATAGCACCGGGGAGCTGTTTTTT. Its translation is CASSSGHSTGELFF. The variable domain in full, with the rest retrieved from reference TRBV7-3 and TRBJ2-2, is GAGVSQTPSNKVTEKGKYVELRCDPISGHTALYWYRQSLGQGPEFLIYFQGTGAADDSGLPNDRFFAVRPEGSVSTLKIQRTERGDSAVYLCASSSGHSTGELFFGEGSRLTVL.

Turning to this clonotype: A much larger clone is a single base away; this may be a read error. The J gene is TRBJ1-5, the V gene TRBV20-1; a possible D gene is TRBD1 (6 bases). The CDR3 is made up of 15 amino acids. Germline CDR1 DFQATT, CDR2 SNEGSKA (reference sequence). V was shortened by 1 base and J by 2 bases, with 12 bases between the two germline ends. The CDR3, as DNA: TGCAGTGCTAGAGGGGGGGCGGGGTGCAATCAGCCCCAGCATTTT. Encoded protein: CSARGGAGCNQPQHF.

This clonotype was counted only a few times. Germline and junction disagree at one end, which may indicate a read error. V and J are TRBV20-1 and TRBJ2-6; tentatively, D is TRBD2 (7 bases). The CDR3 loop spans 17 amino acids. Germline V gene data show CDR1 as DFQATT and CDR2 as SNEGSKA (reference sequence). For the CDR3, the DNA is TGCTGTGCTAGAGAGGTACGGGGGGCGTCTGGGGCCAACGTCCTGACTTTC. Translating gives CCAREVRGASGANVLTF.